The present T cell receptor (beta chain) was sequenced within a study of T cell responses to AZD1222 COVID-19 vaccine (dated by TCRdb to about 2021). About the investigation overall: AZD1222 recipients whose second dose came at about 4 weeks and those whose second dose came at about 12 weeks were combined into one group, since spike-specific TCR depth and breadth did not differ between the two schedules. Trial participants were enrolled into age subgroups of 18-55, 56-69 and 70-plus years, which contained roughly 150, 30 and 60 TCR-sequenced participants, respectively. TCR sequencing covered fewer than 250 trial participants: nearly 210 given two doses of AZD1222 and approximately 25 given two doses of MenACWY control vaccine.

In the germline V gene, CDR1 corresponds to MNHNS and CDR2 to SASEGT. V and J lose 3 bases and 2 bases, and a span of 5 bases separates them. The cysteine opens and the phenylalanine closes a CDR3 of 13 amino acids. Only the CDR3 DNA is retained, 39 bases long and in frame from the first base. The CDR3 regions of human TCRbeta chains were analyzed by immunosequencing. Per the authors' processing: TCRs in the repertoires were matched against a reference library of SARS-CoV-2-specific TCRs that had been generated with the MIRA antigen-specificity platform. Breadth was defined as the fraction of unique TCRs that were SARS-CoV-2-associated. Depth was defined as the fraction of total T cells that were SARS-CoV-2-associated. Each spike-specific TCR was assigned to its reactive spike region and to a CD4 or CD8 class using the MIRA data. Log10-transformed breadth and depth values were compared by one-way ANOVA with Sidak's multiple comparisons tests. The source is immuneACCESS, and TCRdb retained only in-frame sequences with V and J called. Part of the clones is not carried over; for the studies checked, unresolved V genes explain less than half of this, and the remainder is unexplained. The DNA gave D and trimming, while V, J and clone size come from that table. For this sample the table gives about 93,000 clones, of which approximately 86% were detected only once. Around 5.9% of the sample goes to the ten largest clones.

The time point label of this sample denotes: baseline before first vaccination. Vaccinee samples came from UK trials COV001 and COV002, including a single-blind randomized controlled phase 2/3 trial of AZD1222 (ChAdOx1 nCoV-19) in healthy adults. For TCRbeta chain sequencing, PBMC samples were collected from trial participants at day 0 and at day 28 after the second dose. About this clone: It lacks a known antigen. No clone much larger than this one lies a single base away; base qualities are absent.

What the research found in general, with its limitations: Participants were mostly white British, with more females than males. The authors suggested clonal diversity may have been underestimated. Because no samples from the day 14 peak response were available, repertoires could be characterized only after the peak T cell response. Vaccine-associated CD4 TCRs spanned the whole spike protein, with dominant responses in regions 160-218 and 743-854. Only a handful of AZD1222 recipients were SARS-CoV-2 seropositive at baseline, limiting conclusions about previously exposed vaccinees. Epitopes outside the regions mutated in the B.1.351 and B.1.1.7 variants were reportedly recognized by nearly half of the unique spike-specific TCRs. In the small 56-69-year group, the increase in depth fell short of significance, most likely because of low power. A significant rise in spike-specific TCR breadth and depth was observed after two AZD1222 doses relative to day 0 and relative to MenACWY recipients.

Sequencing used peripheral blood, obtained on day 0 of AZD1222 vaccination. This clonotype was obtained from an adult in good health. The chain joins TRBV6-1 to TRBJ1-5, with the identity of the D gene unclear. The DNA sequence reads TGTGCCAGCAGTGATTCAGGCAATCAGCCCCAGCATTTT. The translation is CASSDSGNQPQHF.